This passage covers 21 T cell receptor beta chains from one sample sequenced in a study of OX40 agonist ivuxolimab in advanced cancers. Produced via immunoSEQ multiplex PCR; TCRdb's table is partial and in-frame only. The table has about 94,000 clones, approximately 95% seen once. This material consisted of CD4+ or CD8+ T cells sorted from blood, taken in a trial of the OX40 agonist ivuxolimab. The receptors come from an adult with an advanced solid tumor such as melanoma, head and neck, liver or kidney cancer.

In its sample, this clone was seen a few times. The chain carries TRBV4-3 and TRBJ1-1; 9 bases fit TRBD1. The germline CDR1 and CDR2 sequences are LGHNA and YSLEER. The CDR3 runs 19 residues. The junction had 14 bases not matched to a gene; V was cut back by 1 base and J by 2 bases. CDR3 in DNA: TGCGCCAGCAGCCAAGCCTCCAGACCGGGACAGGGCTATAACACTGAAGCTTTCTTT. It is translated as CASSQASRPGQGYNTEAFF.

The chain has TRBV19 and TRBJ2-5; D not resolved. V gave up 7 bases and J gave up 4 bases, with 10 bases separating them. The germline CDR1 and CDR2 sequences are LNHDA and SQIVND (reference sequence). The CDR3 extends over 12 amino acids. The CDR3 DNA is TGTGCCAGTAAGAGTAACCTAGAGACCCAGTACTTC. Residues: CASKSNLETQYF.

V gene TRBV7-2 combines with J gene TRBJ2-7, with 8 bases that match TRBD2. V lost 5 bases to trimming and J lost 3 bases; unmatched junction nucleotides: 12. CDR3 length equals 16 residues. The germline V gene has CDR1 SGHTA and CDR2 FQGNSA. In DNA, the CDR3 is TGTGCCAGCAGCCCAAGTACTAGCGGAATTTTCTACGAGCAGTACTTC. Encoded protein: CASSPSTSGIFYEQYF.

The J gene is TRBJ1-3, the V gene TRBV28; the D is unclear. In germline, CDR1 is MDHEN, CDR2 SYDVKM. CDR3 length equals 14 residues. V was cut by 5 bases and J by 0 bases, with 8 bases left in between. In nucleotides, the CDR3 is TGTGCCAGCAGTCTTAGCTTCTCTGGAAACACCATATATTTT. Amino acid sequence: CASSLSFSGNTIYF. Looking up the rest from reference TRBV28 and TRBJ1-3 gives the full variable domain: DVKVTQSSRYLVKRTGEKVFLECVQDMDHENMFWYRQDPGLGLRLIYFSYDVKMKEKGDIPEGYSVSREKKERFSLILESASTNQTSMYLCASSLSFSGNTIYFGEGSWLTVV.

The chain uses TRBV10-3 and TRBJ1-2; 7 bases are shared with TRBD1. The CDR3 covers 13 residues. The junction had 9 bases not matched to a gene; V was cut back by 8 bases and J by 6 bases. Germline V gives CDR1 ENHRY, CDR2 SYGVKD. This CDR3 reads CAIAREGADGYTF. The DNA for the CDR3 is TGTGCCATCGCCCGTGAGGGGGCAGATGGCTACACCTTC.

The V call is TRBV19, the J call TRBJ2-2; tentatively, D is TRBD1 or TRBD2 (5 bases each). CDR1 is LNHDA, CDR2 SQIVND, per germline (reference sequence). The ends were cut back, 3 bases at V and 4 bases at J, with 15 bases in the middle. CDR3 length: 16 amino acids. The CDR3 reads CASSIGAVLGTGELFF. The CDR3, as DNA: TGTGCCAGTAGTATCGGGGCCGTGTTGGGCACCGGGGAGCTGTTTTTT.

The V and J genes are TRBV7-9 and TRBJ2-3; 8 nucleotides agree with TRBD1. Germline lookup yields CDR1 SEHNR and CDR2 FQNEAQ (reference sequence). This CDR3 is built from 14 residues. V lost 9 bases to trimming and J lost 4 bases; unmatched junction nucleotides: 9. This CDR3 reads CASPQGAAADTQYF. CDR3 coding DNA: TGTGCCAGTCCGCAGGGGGCTGCAGCAGATACGCAGTATTTT.

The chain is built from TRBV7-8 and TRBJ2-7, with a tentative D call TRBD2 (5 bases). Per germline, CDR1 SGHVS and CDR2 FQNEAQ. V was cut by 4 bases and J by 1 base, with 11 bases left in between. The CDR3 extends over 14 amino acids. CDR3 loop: CASSSGRGSYEQYF. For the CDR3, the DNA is TGTGCCAGCAGCTCCGGACGGGGATCCTACGAGCAGTACTTC. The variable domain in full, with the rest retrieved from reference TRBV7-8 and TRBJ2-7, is GAGVSQSPRYKVAKRGQDVALRCDPISGHVSLFWYQQALGQGPEFLTYFQNEAQLDKSGLPSDRFFAERPEGSVSTLKIQRTQQEDSAVYLCASSSGRGSYEQYFGPGTRLTVT.

CDR3 nucleotide sequence: TGCGCCAGCAGCTTGGACAGGGGTAGCTCCTATAATTCACCCCTCCACTTT. It codes for CASSLDRGSSYNSPLHF. The chain links TRBV5-1 to TRBJ1-6; 7 bases fit TRBD1. J lost 0 bases, V lost 0 bases, and 3 bases had no gene match. The CDR3 spans 17 residues. CDR1 SGHRS and CDR2 YFSETQ come from the germline V gene. The full variable domain, with the rest looked up from reference TRBV5-1 and TRBJ1-6, is KAGVTQTPRYLIKTRGQQVTLSCSPISGHRSVSWYQQTPGQGLQFLFEYFSETQRNKGNFPGRFSGRQFSNSRSEMNVSTLELGDSALYLCASSLDRGSSYNSPLHFGNGTRLTVT.

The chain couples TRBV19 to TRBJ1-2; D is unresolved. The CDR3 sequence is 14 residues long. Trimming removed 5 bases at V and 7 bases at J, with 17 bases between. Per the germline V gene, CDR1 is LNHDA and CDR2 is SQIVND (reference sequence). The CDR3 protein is CASSQDHTSSGYTF. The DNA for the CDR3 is TGTGCCAGTAGTCAGGACCATACATCATCTGGCTACACCTTC.

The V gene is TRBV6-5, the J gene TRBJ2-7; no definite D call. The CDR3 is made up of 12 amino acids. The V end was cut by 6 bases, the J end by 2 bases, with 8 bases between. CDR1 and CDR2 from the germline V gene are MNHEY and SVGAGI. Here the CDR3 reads CASRNFPYEQYF. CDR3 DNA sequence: TGTGCCAGCAGAAACTTCCCCTACGAGCAGTACTTC.

The CDR3 DNA reads TGTGCCAGCAGCTTGGGAGCGGCCCGCTACGAGCAGTACTTC. It translates to CASSLGAARYEQYF. The gene calls are TRBV7-2 and TRBJ2-7; D is perhaps TRBD2 (5 bases). The V gene lost 3 bases and the J gene lost 3 bases, with 12 bases spanning the gap. In germline, CDR1 is SGHTA, CDR2 FQGNSA. CDR3 length: 14 residues.

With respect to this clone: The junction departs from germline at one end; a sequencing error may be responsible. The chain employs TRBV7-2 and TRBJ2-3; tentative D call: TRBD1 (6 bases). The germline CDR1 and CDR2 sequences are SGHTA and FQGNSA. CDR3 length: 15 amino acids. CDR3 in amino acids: CASSQGTGSTDTQYF. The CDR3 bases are TGCGCCAGCAGCCAAGGAACAGGGAGCACAGATACGCAGTATTTT.

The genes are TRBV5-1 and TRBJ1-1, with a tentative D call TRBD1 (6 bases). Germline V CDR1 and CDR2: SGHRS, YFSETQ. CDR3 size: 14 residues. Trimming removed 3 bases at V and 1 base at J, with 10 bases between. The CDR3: CASSSGAGNTEAFF. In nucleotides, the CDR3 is TGCGCCAGCAGCTCGGGGGCGGGGAACACTGAAGCTTTCTTT.

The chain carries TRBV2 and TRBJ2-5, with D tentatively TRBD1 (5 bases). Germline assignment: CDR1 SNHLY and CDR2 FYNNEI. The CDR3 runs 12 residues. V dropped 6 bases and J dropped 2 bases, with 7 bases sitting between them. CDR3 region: CASRDNQETQYF. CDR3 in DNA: TGTGCCAGCAGGGACAATCAAGAGACCCAGTACTTC.

The CDR3: CARRQGSVRGYTF. The CDR3 nucleotides are TGTGCCAGAAGACAGGGATCGGTGCGTGGCTACACCTTC. This chain joins TRBV2 and TRBJ1-2, with 7 positions matching TRBD1. Per germline, CDR1 SNHLY and CDR2 FYNNEI. CDR3 length: 13 residues. V shed 9 bases, J shed 7 bases, and the junction held 11 bases outside the gene matches.

The DNA for the CDR3 is TGTGCCAGCAGGCCACAGGCAGCCGGTGGGGCCCAGCATTTT. It codes for CASRPQAAGGAQHF. The genes are TRBV6-5 and TRBJ1-5; possible D gene TRBD1, 5 bases. The germline V gene has CDR1 MNHEY and CDR2 SVGAGI. The CDR3 extends over 14 amino acids. Between the trimmed V and J ends, which lost 6 bases and 11 bases, there was a span of 20 bases.

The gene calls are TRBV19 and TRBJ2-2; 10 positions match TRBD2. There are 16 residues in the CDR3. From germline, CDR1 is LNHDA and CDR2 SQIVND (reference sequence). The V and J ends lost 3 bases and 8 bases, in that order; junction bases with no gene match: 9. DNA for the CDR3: TGTGCCAGTAGTATTTTGGCTAGCGGGAGAAGTGGGGAGCTGTTTTTT. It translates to CASSILASGRSGELFF.

In DNA, the CDR3 is TGTGCCAGCAGTGAAGCTCGGGGCTTCAACGGGAACACTGAAGCTTTCTTT. Translated, it gives CASSEARGFNGNTEAFF. J is TRBJ1-1 and V is TRBV6-1, with TRBD1 as a possible D gene (5 bases). Trimming removed 0 bases at V and 1 base at J, with 15 bases between. The V gene's germline CDR1 is MNHNS and CDR2 SASEGT. The CDR3 is 17 residues long.

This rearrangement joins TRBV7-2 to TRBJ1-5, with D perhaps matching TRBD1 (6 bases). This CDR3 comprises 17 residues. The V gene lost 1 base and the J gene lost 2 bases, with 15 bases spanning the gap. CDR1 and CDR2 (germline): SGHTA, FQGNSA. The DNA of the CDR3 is TGTGCCAGCAGCTTAGTTGCAGGGGTCGGCGGCAATCAGCCCCAGCATTTT. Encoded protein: CASSLVAGVGGNQPQHF.

CDR3: CASSLGQSHKNIQYF. Here the CDR3 DNA reads TGTGCCAGCAGCCTTGGACAGAGCCACAAAAACATTCAGTACTTC. The chain carries TRBV28 and TRBJ2-4; D possibly corresponds to TRBD1 (6 bases). Germline V gene data show CDR1 as MDHEN and CDR2 as SYDVKM. The V and J ends lost 6 bases and 3 bases respectively, with 15 bases between them. The CDR3 contains 15 residues.